A single sample gave rise to the 20 T cell receptor beta chains below, sequenced in a study of blood T cells in healthy people across ages. Together with a sample-barcoded 5' primer, a J-beta primer mix was included in a second PCR lasting roughly 6 to 12 cycles. TCRdb redid the calling of the 5' RACE reads with MiXCR, one entry per CDR3 protein. The sample comprises over a million distinct CDR3 sequences, around 42% of which are singletons, and 6.5% to 10% rests with the top ten. Source material: blood. These receptor sequences come from a woman between 18 and 29 years old in good health.

This chain joins TRBV10-2 and TRBJ1-2; 7 positions agree with TRBD1. CDR1 and CDR2 (germline): WSHSY, SAAADI. Trimming removed 7 bases from V and 0 bases from J; junction bases left unmatched: 8. The CDR3 is 15 amino acids. The CDR3 loop reads CASNSDRPANYGYTF. CDR3 coding DNA: TGCGCCAGCAATTCGGACAGGCCTGCTAACTATGGCTACACCTTC.

The gene calls are TRBV7-9 and TRBJ2-5; D remains unclear. This CDR3 region has 15 residues. Germline V gene data show CDR1 as SEHNR and CDR2 as FQNEAQ (reference sequence). V was pared by 3 bases and J by 5 bases, with 16 bases between. CDR3 amino acids: CASSLRPPEDETQYF. CDR3 sequence (DNA): TGTGCCAGCAGCTTGAGACCTCCCGAAGATGAGACCCAGTACTTC. The complete variable domain, with remaining parts taken from reference TRBV7-9 and TRBJ2-5, reads DTGVSQNPRHKITKRGQNVTFRCDPISEHNRLYWYRQTLGQGPEFLTYFQNEAQLEKSRLLSDRFSAERPKGSFSTLEIQRTEQGDSAMYLCASSLRPPEDETQYFGPGTRLLVL.

This clonotype appeared a few times. The rearrangement links TRBV11-2 to TRBJ2-3, with D possibly being TRBD1 (5 bases). V lost 1 base and J lost 0, with 11 bases in between. CDR3 length: 16 residues. The germline V gene encodes CDR1 SGHAT and CDR2 FQNNGV. The CDR3 DNA is TGTGCCAGCAGCTTAGCAGGGTCCGTCAGCACAGATACGCAGTATTTT. This encodes CASSLAGSVSTDTQYF.

CDR3 sequence: CASSEDLGLAGEETQYF. CDR3 DNA sequence: TGCGCCAGCAGTGAAGACCTCGGACTAGCGGGAGAAGAGACCCAGTACTTC. The J gene is TRBJ2-5, the V gene TRBV10-2; 13 nucleotides agree with TRBD2. Germline V gene lookup returns CDR1 WSHSY and CDR2 SAAADI. Trimming took 3 bases from V and 3 from J; bases not matched to a gene: 7. This CDR3 is 17 amino acids long.

This clonotype was seen only a few times. The V gene is TRBV7-2, the J gene TRBJ1-6, with a tentative D call TRBD1 (5 bases). V lost 1 base to trimming and J lost 7 bases, with 17 bases between them. The CDR3 totals 17 residues. Germline values: CDR1 SGHTA, CDR2 FQGNSA. The CDR3 DNA follows: TGTGCCAGCAGCTTAGGGGGACGGGGGGGGAACAATTCACCCCTCCACTTT. This gives the protein CASSLGGRGGNNSPLHF.

This clonotype was counted a few times. This chain uses TRBV29-1 with TRBJ1-1, with a possible D match to TRBD1 (5 bases). From germline, CDR1 is SQVTM and CDR2 ANQGSEA. Between the trimmed V and J ends, which lost 7 bases and 1 base, there was a span of 10 bases. CDR3 length equals 12 residues. The DNA for the CDR3 is TGCAGCGCGGGACCGCAGAACACTGAAGCTTTCTTT. This encodes CSAGPQNTEAFF.

The chain employs TRBV4-2 and TRBJ2-7; TRBD2 matches 8 bases. CDR3 length: 16 amino acids. Germline CDR1 is LGHNA and CDR2 is YNFKEQ. Losses at the gene ends were 0 bases for V and 10 bases for J; bases not matched to a gene: 14. The CDR3 bases are TGTGCCAGCAGCCAAGATTCTTTGCTCAATCGGGAGGGCCAGTACTTC. The encoded protein is CASSQDSLLNREGQYF.

This clonotype was detected a few times. This sequence joins TRBV4-1 and TRBJ1-1, with D possibly TRBD1 on 5 matching bases. V was pared by 0 bases and J by 12 bases, with 14 bases between. Germline CDR1 and CDR2: MGHRA and YSYEKL. The CDR3 totals 13 residues. CDR3 DNA sequence: TGCGCCAGCAGCCAAGATCTGCGGGGGATGTCTTTCTTT. Amino acids: CASSQDLRGMSFF.

The chain recombines TRBV7-8 with TRBJ2-1, with a possible D match to TRBD1 (5 bases). The CDR3 runs to 13 residues. Trimming removed 5 bases at V and 10 bases at J, with 15 bases between. From germline, CDR1 is SGHVS and CDR2 FQNEAQ. CDR3 nucleotide sequence: TGTGCCAGCAGCCCGCAGCCCCAGGGAGAGCAGTTCTTC. It translates to CASSPQPQGEQFF.

This clonotype occurred a few times. The J gene is TRBJ1-1, the V gene TRBV29-1, with 9 bases that match TRBD1. The CDR3 extends over 11 amino acids. With 6 bases clipped from V and 6 bases from J, the junction kept 2 bases outside the gene matches. Germline V gene data show CDR1 as SQVTM and CDR2 as ANQGSEA. The DNA for the CDR3 is TGCAGCGTAGGACAGGGGCCTGAAGCTTTCTTT. Amino acids: CSVGQGPEAFF.

The chain has TRBV28 and TRBJ1-2, with D possibly matching TRBD1 (5 bases). The V end lost 5 bases, the J end lost 4 bases, and 11 bases lay between the germline ends. Germline lookup yields CDR1 MDHEN and CDR2 SYDVKM. The CDR3 covers 13 residues. The CDR3 DNA is TGTGCCAGCAGTCGACCCGACAGCTATGGCTACACCTTC. It is translated as CASSRPDSYGYTF.

This chain uses TRBV2 with TRBJ1-1, with 10 bases matching TRBD1. CDR3 length: 19 residues. Germline-derived CDR1 and CDR2 are SNHLY and FYNNEI. J was trimmed by 0 bases and V by 0 bases; bases with no gene match: 10. CDR3 loop: CASSEAWGQGPTMNTEAFF. The CDR3 coding sequence is TGTGCCAGCAGTGAAGCGTGGGGACAGGGGCCGACCATGAACACTGAAGCTTTCTTT.

The chain carries TRBV18 and TRBJ1-5, with D hard to call. CDR3 length equals 14 residues. The germline CDR1 and CDR2 sequences are KGHSH and LQKENI. Trimming removed 4 bases at V and 1 base at J, with 8 bases between. CDR3 amino acids: CASSRADSNQPQHF. The CDR3 nucleotides read TGTGCCAGCTCACGAGCGGACAGCAATCAGCCCCAGCATTTT.

This clonotype has only a few counts. V is TRBV19 and J is TRBJ2-7, with D possibly matching TRBD2 (5 bases). The end of the DNA is better explained by TRBJ2-5, so the J call may be wrong. The CDR3 sequence is 13 residues long. Germline loops: CDR1 LNHDA, CDR2 SQIVND (reference sequence). The CDR3 is CASSIGAAETQYF. In nucleotides, the CDR3 is TGTGCCAGTAGTATAGGAGCGGCAGAGACCCAGTACTTC.

This rearrangement joins TRBV7-8 to TRBJ2-5; TRBD2 is a possible D gene (6 bases). Germline CDR1 reads SGHVS; CDR2 reads FQNEAQ. The CDR3 sequence is 15 residues long. The germline V and J ends were trimmed by 8 bases and 0 bases, with 16 bases remaining between them. CDR3 coding DNA: TGTGCCAGCTCTCGCCTCCGGGACTACCAAGAGACCCAGTACTTC. It is translated as CASSRLRDYQETQYF.

This chain connects TRBV28 to TRBJ2-3; a weak D match, TRBD2 (6 bases). The CDR3 is 17 residues long. The germline CDR1 and CDR2 sequences are MDHEN and SYDVKM. The V end lost 7 bases, the J end lost 5 bases, and 25 bases lay between the germline ends. The CDR3 is CASTTSTGTQIGDTQYF. CDR3 sequence (DNA): TGTGCCAGCACCACCAGCACCGGGACTCAAATCGGAGATACGCAGTATTTT.

This clonotype was recorded only once. A junction boundary mismatches the germline segment, possibly from a read error. The CDR3 here is CASSEDFGGGEQFF. DNA for the CDR3: TGTGCCAGCAGCGAAGACTTCGGAGGGGGGGAGCAGTTCTTC. The V and J genes are TRBV3-1 and TRBJ2-1; D is possibly TRBD1 or TRBD2 (6 bases each). Germline CDR1 LGHDT, CDR2 YNNKEL (reference sequence). The CDR3 has 14 residues.

The CDR3: CASSVRGGPYNEQYF. The CDR3 nucleotides are TGTGCCAGCAGCGTCCGCGGGGGTCCCTACAATGAGCAGTACTTC. The gene calls are TRBV7-2 and TRBJ2-7; 7 bases fit TRBD2. With V trimmed by 5 bases and J by 7 bases, 14 bases remained unmatched. The CDR3 runs 15 residues. Germline loops: CDR1 SGHTA, CDR2 FQGNSA.

The chain combines TRBV6-5 with TRBJ2-7, with 9 bases aligning to TRBD2. With V trimmed by 0 bases and J by 2 bases, 5 bases remained unmatched. The length of the CDR3 is 16 residues. Germline lookup yields CDR1 MNHEY and CDR2 SVGAGI. The CDR3 reads CASSYSGGRAAYEQYF. CDR3 DNA: TGTGCCAGCAGTTACTCTGGCGGGAGGGCCGCCTACGAGCAGTACTTC.

J is TRBJ2-3 and V is TRBV19, with TRBD2 identical over 11 bases. After removal of 4 bases from V and 6 bases from J, the junction contained 3 bases not matched to a gene. The CDR3 is 14 amino acids. Germline V gene lookup returns CDR1 LNHDA and CDR2 SQIVND (reference sequence). The CDR3: CASSSTSGGDTQYF. CDR3 coding DNA: TGTGCCAGTAGTAGTACTAGCGGGGGCGATACGCAGTATTTT.